The T cell receptor (beta chain) described here comes from a study of T cells in Graves' hyperthyroidism and ophthalmopathy. RNA transcripts gave rise to amplified TCR beta CDR3 regions. The HTBI primer set drove a first-round RT-PCR of the TCR CDR3. In TCRdb, the multiplex PCR reads were re-called with MiXCR into one record per CDR3 protein. The table has about 690,000 distinct CDR3 sequences, 15% to 20% seen once. In its sample, this clonotype was seen many times. The ends lost 8 bases at V and 4 bases at J; junction bases unmatched: 16. The CDR3 runs 17 residues. Germline V lookup: CDR1 MNHEY, CDR2 SMNVEV (reference sequence).

V gene TRBV27 combines with J gene TRBJ2-2; TRBD2 aligns across 7 bases. The sample taken for sequencing was blood. This TCR derives from a man in his fifties with Graves' hyperthyroidism. This CDR3 is CASGQFGGRGATGELFF. CDR3 in DNA: TGTGCCAGCGGTCAGTTTGGTGGGAGGGGTGCCACCGGGGAGCTGTTTTTT.